Following are 9 T cell receptor beta chains from one sample sequenced in a study of beta chain features in type 1 diabetes. Findings and caveats of the study: Shortening of TCRB CDR3s, moderate but significant, appeared in all four CD4+ subsets of Type 1 diabetes patients.

Antigens of these TCRs are unknown. TCRB transcripts that were expressed got sequenced, as all of the isolated RNA had been reverse transcribed. Clones were read by immunoSEQ multiplex PCR, and TCRdb kept only the in-frame ones, dropping some. The sample lists some 150,000 clones; 10% to 15% were seen once. Source material: central memory CD4+ T cells from blood. The source of these receptors is a man aged 18 to 35 with type 1 diabetes.

The V call is TRBV30, the J call TRBJ1-1; tentatively, D is TRBD1 (6 bases). Trimming pared 7 bases from V and 5 bases from J, leaving 17 bases between. CDR1 is GTSNPN and CDR2 is SVGIG in the germline V gene (reference sequence). CDR3 length: 13 amino acids. The CDR3, as DNA: TGTGCCTTCTCGGGACACCCGAGGACTGAAGCTTTCTTT. Its translation is CAFSGHPRTEAFF.

Concerning this clone itself: In the same sample, other DNA sequences code for this CDR3. The rearrangement joins TRBV7-2 to TRBJ1-2; D is undetermined. Trimming took 1 base from V and 2 from J, leaving 5 bases between them. The CDR3 covers 13 residues. Germline V gene lookup returns CDR1 SGHTA and CDR2 FQGNSA. In DNA form, the CDR3 reads TGTGCCAGCAGCTTAGATCAGAACTATGGCTACACCTTC. Protein sequence: CASSLDQNYGYTF.

This clone was seen at least ten times. The chain joins TRBV7-9 to TRBJ2-5; TRBD2 is a possible D gene (5 bases). V was trimmed by 8 bases and J by 1 base, leaving 14 bases between them. CDR3 length equals 14 residues. Looked up from germline, CDR1 is SEHNR and CDR2 is FQNEAQ (reference sequence). Here the CDR3 reads CASGSSRAQETQYF. The CDR3, as DNA: TGTGCCAGCGGATCTTCGAGGGCCCAAGAGACCCAGTACTTC.

This clone has a handful of counts. The chain couples TRBV30 to TRBJ2-3; 7 bases line up with TRBD1. The CDR3 extends over 13 amino acids. Germline CDR1 is GTSNPN and CDR2 is SVGIG (reference sequence). V trimming: 8 bases; J trimming: 2 bases; junction bases outside the gene matches: 7. The CDR3 reads CARRDSNTDTQYF. In DNA form, the CDR3 reads TGTGCCCGCCGGGACAGCAACACAGATACGCAGTATTTT. The full variable domain, rest sourced from reference TRBV30 and TRBJ2-3, is SQTIHQWPATLVQPVGSPLSLECTVEGTSNPNLYWYRQAAGRGLQLLFYSVGIGQISSEVPQNLSASRPQDRQFILSSKKLLLSDSGFYLCARRDSNTDTQYFGPGTRLTVL.

The gene calls are TRBV7-3 and TRBJ1-1; D possibly corresponds to TRBD1 (6 bases). The V gene's germline CDR1 is SGHTA and CDR2 FQGTGA. Trimming removed 5 bases from V and 6 bases from J, with 16 bases in between. The length of the CDR3 is 14 residues. The DNA of the CDR3 is TGTGCCAGCAGCCTATCCCGGGACACCCCTGAAGCTTTCTTT. It yields the protein CASSLSRDTPEAFF.

V and J are TRBV5-1 and TRBJ1-4; TRBD1 might be the D (5 bases). Germline values: CDR1 SGHRS, CDR2 YFSETQ. V was trimmed by 5 bases and J by 3 bases, leaving 14 bases between them. This CDR3 region has 15 residues. The CDR3 loop is CASSSGTGSNEKLFF. DNA of the CDR3: TGCGCCAGCAGTTCTGGGACGGGTTCTAATGAAAAACTGTTTTTT.

This clone was found a few times. For the CDR3, the DNA is TGTGCCATCACTCCAGGACAGGGGAAGGCTGAAGCTTTCTTT. Encoded protein: CAITPGQGKAEAFF. V is TRBV6-6 and J is TRBJ1-1; TRBD1 matches at 9 bases. CDR1 is MNHNY, CDR2 SVGAGI, per germline (reference sequence). CDR3 size: 14 residues. The ends lost 10 bases at V and 6 bases at J; junction bases unmatched: 12.

This chain joins TRBV7-2 and TRBJ1-4; D is uncertain. The CDR3 is 14 residues long. Trimming stripped 7 bases from V and 7 bases from J, with 16 bases between. Germline V lookup: CDR1 SGHTA, CDR2 FQGNSA. The CDR3 coding sequence is TGTGCCAGCACTAAAGCTGGGATTCCTGAAAAACTGTTTTTT. It specifies CASTKAGIPEKLFF.

Only a few counts were recorded for this clone. The CDR3 sequence: CASSLRGELFF. CDR3 coding DNA: TGTGCCAGCAGTTTAAGGGGGGAGCTGTTTTTT. The rearrangement links TRBV28 to TRBJ2-2; D is uncertain. Trimming shortened V by 2 bases and J by 8 bases, and 3 bases separated the two germline ends. Germline V gives CDR1 MDHEN, CDR2 SYDVKM. The CDR3 extends over 11 amino acids.